These T cell receptor beta chains were read from a single sample in a study of T cell responses to AZD1222 COVID-19 vaccine. Method: immunoSEQ multiplex PCR; TCRdb's copy keeps in-frame clones and lacks some. The sample records 98,000 or so clones, approximately 93% being singletons. The sequencing used peripheral blood, collected on day 0 of AZD1222 vaccination. The receptors originated from an adult in good health. CDR3s include the opening cysteine and the closing phenylalanine or tryptophan. The D gene is left open where the match is weak. Where a row states a size, it is once, few, many or the class of an expanded clone; other rows omit it.

abundance: .; v_gene: TRBV19; j_gene: TRBJ1-1; d_gene: TRBD1; CDR3nt: TGTGCCAGTAGTACTTCCGGGACAGGGATTGCGGGAGCTTTCTTT; CDR3aa: CASSTSGTGIAGAFF
abundance: .; v_gene: TRBV19; j_gene: TRBJ1-5; d_gene: .; CDR3nt: TGTGCCAGTAGTACCGGTGGGGGGCGAGGTCAGCCCCAGCATTTT; CDR3aa: CASSTGGGRGQPQHF
abundance: .; v_gene: TRBV5-1; j_gene: TRBJ2-3; d_gene: .; CDR3nt: TGCGCCAGCAGCTTGTCGGGGCTTGAAACGCAGTATTTT; CDR3aa: CASSLSGLETQYF
abundance: once; v_gene: TRBV5-5; j_gene: TRBJ1-6; d_gene: TRBD1; CDR3nt: TGTGCCAGCAGCTCCTCTTGGACAGGGGGAAGACAGAGTTCACCCCTCCACTTT; CDR3aa: CASSSSWTGGRQSSPLHF
abundance: .; v_gene: TRBV6-5; j_gene: TRBJ1-4; d_gene: .; CDR3nt: TGTGCCAGCAGTTACGCAGCCTCGGAGGCTAATGAAAAACTGTTTTTT; CDR3aa: CASSYAASEANEKLFF
abundance: .; v_gene: TRBV7-9; j_gene: TRBJ1-6; d_gene: .; CDR3nt: TGTGCCAGCAGCTTAGAGAGGCAGGCCTCCTATAATTCACCCCTCCACTTT; CDR3aa: CASSLERQASYNSPLHF
abundance: .; v_gene: TRBV7-9; j_gene: TRBJ2-3; d_gene: TRBD1; CDR3nt: TGTGCCAGCAGGTTCAACAGGGGGAGCACAGATACGCAGTATTTT; CDR3aa: CASRFNRGSTDTQYF
abundance: .; v_gene: TRBV6-5; j_gene: TRBJ1-1; d_gene: TRBD1; CDR3nt: TGTGCCAGCGGAACGACAGGGGGCACTGAAGCTTTCTTT; CDR3aa: CASGTTGGTEAFF
abundance: medium-sized; v_gene: TRBV19; j_gene: TRBJ1-4; d_gene: .; CDR3nt: TGTGCCAGTAGATCGGGGAAGGGTTTTAATGAAAAACTGTTTTTT; CDR3aa: CASRSGKGFNEKLFF
abundance: .; v_gene: TRBV6-5; j_gene: TRBJ2-5; d_gene: TRBD1; CDR3nt: TGTGCCAGCAGTTCCCGGACAGGGGCTTATCAAGAGACCCAGTACTTC; CDR3aa: CASSSRTGAYQETQYF
abundance: .; v_gene: TRBV11-3; j_gene: TRBJ1-4; d_gene: .; CDR3nt: TGTGCCAGCAGCTTAGGAGACAGCAATGAAAAACTGTTTTTT; CDR3aa: CASSLGDSNEKLFF
abundance: .; v_gene: TRBV11-3; j_gene: TRBJ2-1; d_gene: .; CDR3nt: TGTGCCAGCAGCTCTCGAGCGACAAGCTCCTACAATGAGCAGTTCTTC; CDR3aa: CASSSRATSSYNEQFF
abundance: .; v_gene: TRBV2; j_gene: TRBJ1-2; d_gene: TRBD1; CDR3nt: TGTGCCAGCAGTGACCCCGGCAGGGGGACCGATGGCTACACCTTC; CDR3aa: CASSDPGRGTDGYTF
abundance: .; v_gene: TRBV12-3/TRBV12-4; j_gene: TRBJ2-7; d_gene: .; CDR3nt: TGTGCCAGCAAATTAAGGTCCTACGAGCAGTACTTC; CDR3aa: CASKLRSYEQYF
abundance: .; v_gene: TRBV27; j_gene: TRBJ2-5; d_gene: TRBD1; CDR3nt: TGTGCCAGCAGGAGACAGGGGGTCCAAGAGACCCAGTACTTC; CDR3aa: CASRRQGVQETQYF
abundance: .; v_gene: TRBV4-3; j_gene: TRBJ1-5; d_gene: .; CDR3nt: TGCGCCAGCAGCCAAGGGGGAAATCAGCCCCAGCATTTT; CDR3aa: CASSQGGNQPQHF
abundance: .; v_gene: TRBV11-2; j_gene: TRBJ2-1; d_gene: .; CDR3nt: TGTGCCAGCAGCTTAGTTCGCGGGGTCCGCGAGCAGTTCTTC; CDR3aa: CASSLVRGVREQFF
abundance: .; v_gene: TRBV5-1; j_gene: TRBJ1-2; d_gene: .; CDR3nt: TGCGCCAGCAGCCCCGATGCAGGGAACTATGGCTACACCTTC; CDR3aa: CASSPDAGNYGYTF
abundance: few; v_gene: TRBV14; j_gene: TRBJ1-1; d_gene: .; CDR3nt: TGTGCCAGCAGCCCACCCCCCAGTTATTGGAACACTGAAGCTTTCTTT; CDR3aa: CASSPPPSYWNTEAFF
abundance: .; v_gene: TRBV29-1; j_gene: TRBJ1-5; d_gene: TRBD1; CDR3nt: TGCAGCGTAAGGACAGGTTACGGGCCCCAGCATTTT; CDR3aa: CSVRTGYGPQHF
abundance: .; v_gene: TRBV24-1; j_gene: TRBJ1-2; d_gene: .; CDR3nt: TGTGCCACCAGTGAGACGGGACAACCTAACTATGGCTACACCTTC; CDR3aa: CATSETGQPNYGYTF
abundance: .; v_gene: TRBV7-2; j_gene: TRBJ2-5; d_gene: TRBD1; CDR3nt: TGTGCCAGCAGCCCCGGACAGGCCGAGGGGACCCAGTACTTC; CDR3aa: CASSPGQAEGTQYF
abundance: .; v_gene: TRBV5-5; j_gene: TRBJ2-7; d_gene: TRBD2; CDR3nt: TGTGCCAGCAGCTTATCACCTAGCGGCCTCTACGAGCAGTACTTC; CDR3aa: CASSLSPSGLYEQYF
abundance: .; v_gene: TRBV4-1; j_gene: TRBJ1-5; d_gene: TRBD1; CDR3nt: TGCGCCAGCAGCCAAGTCGCCGGGACAGATAGCAATCAGCCCCAGCATTTT; CDR3aa: CASSQVAGTDSNQPQHF
abundance: .; v_gene: TRBV4-2; j_gene: TRBJ2-1; d_gene: TRBD2; CDR3nt: TGTGCCAGCAGTCTGGGACTAGCAAGCGATGAGCAGTTCTTC; CDR3aa: CASSLGLASDEQFF
abundance: .; v_gene: TRBV24-1; j_gene: TRBJ2-1; d_gene: .; CDR3nt: TGTGCCACCGGATCCGGTGGGAGGTCTTGGAATGAGCAGTTCTTC; CDR3aa: CATGSGGRSWNEQFF
abundance: .; v_gene: TRBV29-1; j_gene: TRBJ1-1; d_gene: .; CDR3nt: TGCAGCGTCTACAATACAGAGAACACTGAAGCTTTCTTT; CDR3aa: CSVYNTENTEAFF
abundance: once; v_gene: TRBV28; j_gene: TRBJ2-7; d_gene: TRBD1; CDR3nt: TGTGCCAGCAGCCCCGGGACAGGGGGCAACGAGCAGTACTTC; CDR3aa: CASSPGTGGNEQYF
abundance: once; v_gene: TRBV10-1; j_gene: TRBJ2-7; d_gene: .; CDR3nt: TGCGCCAGCAGTGAATCAGCGGGTAGTTACGAGCAGTACTTC; CDR3aa: CASSESAGSYEQYF
abundance: .; v_gene: TRBV30; j_gene: TRBJ2-1; d_gene: .; CDR3nt: TGTGCCTGGAGTAGGCTCAATGAGCAGTTCTTC; CDR3aa: CAWSRLNEQFF
abundance: .; v_gene: TRBV28; j_gene: TRBJ1-1; d_gene: TRBD1; CDR3nt: TGTGCCAGCAGTAAGCCGACAGGGGGGTGGGCTGAAGCTTTCTTT; CDR3aa: CASSKPTGGWAEAFF
abundance: once; v_gene: TRBV6-2/TRBV6-3; j_gene: TRBJ2-6; d_gene: .; CDR3nt: TGTGCCAGCAGCTACTCTGGGGCCAACGTCCTGACTTTC; CDR3aa: CASSYSGANVLTF
abundance: .; v_gene: TRBV5-5; j_gene: TRBJ2-7; d_gene: .; CDR3nt: TGTGCCAGCAGCTTGCTGTGGGGAAGTGAGCAGTACTTC; CDR3aa: CASSLLWGSEQYF
abundance: .; v_gene: TRBV27; j_gene: TRBJ1-5; d_gene: .; CDR3nt: TGTGCCAGCAGTTTGACGGCGACAGGTTATAGCAATCAGCCCCAGCATTTT; CDR3aa: CASSLTATGYSNQPQHF
abundance: few; v_gene: TRBV18; j_gene: TRBJ2-3; d_gene: .; CDR3nt: TGTGCCAGCTCACCGGGGGTTTCAGATACGCAGTATTTT; CDR3aa: CASSPGVSDTQYF
abundance: .; v_gene: TRBV5-4; j_gene: TRBJ2-1; d_gene: .; CDR3nt: TGTGCCAGCAGCCGCCCACTAGGTCGATCCTACAATGAGCAGTTCTTC; CDR3aa: CASSRPLGRSYNEQFF
abundance: .; v_gene: TRBV19; j_gene: TRBJ1-1; d_gene: .; CDR3nt: TGTGCCAGTAGTACCATTATGGGGGGCGGAGGGAACACTGAAGCTTTCTTT; CDR3aa: CASSTIMGGGGNTEAFF
abundance: .; v_gene: TRBV7-6; j_gene: TRBJ2-5; d_gene: .; CDR3nt: TGTGCCAGCAGCTTAGAGGCGGGGCGGGAGACCCAGTACTTC; CDR3aa: CASSLEAGRETQYF
abundance: once; v_gene: TRBV5-1; j_gene: TRBJ2-5; d_gene: TRBD2; CDR3nt: TGCGCCAGCAGCCAGGAAACACTAGCGGGAGTGGGGGAGACCCAGTACTTC; CDR3aa: CASSQETLAGVGETQYF
abundance: .; v_gene: TRBV2; j_gene: TRBJ2-1; d_gene: TRBD2; CDR3nt: TGTGCCAGCAGTGAAGTTTGGGGCGGGAGGGGCGAGCAGTTCTTC; CDR3aa: CASSEVWGGRGEQFF
abundance: once; v_gene: TRBV4-3; j_gene: TRBJ1-2; d_gene: TRBD1; CDR3nt: TGCGCCAGCAGCCAAGATTTAGAGGACAGGGTGTACTATGGCTACACCTTC; CDR3aa: CASSQDLEDRVYYGYTF
abundance: .; v_gene: TRBV7-9; j_gene: TRBJ2-3; d_gene: .; CDR3nt: TGTGCCAGCAGCCCAGCCCTTCGTCCAGATACGCAGTATTTT; CDR3aa: CASSPALRPDTQYF
abundance: once; v_gene: TRBV7-3; j_gene: TRBJ2-3; d_gene: TRBD2; CDR3nt: TGTGCCAGCAGCCAGCTAGCGGGAGTTTCTGATACGCAGTATTTT; CDR3aa: CASSQLAGVSDTQYF
abundance: .; v_gene: TRBV15; j_gene: TRBJ1-2; d_gene: TRBD1; CDR3nt: TGTGCCACCAGCAGAGTGCCGCAAGTGGACAGGGGACATGGCTACACCTTC; CDR3aa: CATSRVPQVDRGHGYTF
abundance: once; v_gene: TRBV2; j_gene: TRBJ1-4; d_gene: TRBD1; CDR3nt: TGTGCCAGCAGGTGGGACAGGGATTTGTTTTTT; CDR3aa: CASRWDRDLFF
abundance: .; v_gene: TRBV4-1; j_gene: TRBJ1-1; d_gene: .; CDR3nt: TGCGCCAGCAGCCATCTCAGAGGGGGAGCTTTCTTT; CDR3aa: CASSHLRGGAFF
abundance: once; v_gene: TRBV4-1; j_gene: TRBJ1-3; d_gene: .; CDR3nt: TGCGCCAGCAGCCAATTAGGGAACACCATATATTTT; CDR3aa: CASSQLGNTIYF
abundance: .; v_gene: TRBV7-2; j_gene: TRBJ2-7; d_gene: .; CDR3nt: TGTGCCAGCAGCTTTCCGGGAGTGTACGAGCAGTACTTC; CDR3aa: CASSFPGVYEQYF
abundance: once; v_gene: TRBV6-6; j_gene: TRBJ1-1; d_gene: .; CDR3nt: TGTGCCAGCAGTTACCCCTGGTCTGAAGCTTTCTTT; CDR3aa: CASSYPWSEAFF
abundance: .; v_gene: TRBV7-9; j_gene: TRBJ2-1; d_gene: .; CDR3nt: TGTGCCAGCAGCTTACGGGGTCGATCCTACAATGAGCAGTTCTTC; CDR3aa: CASSLRGRSYNEQFF
abundance: .; v_gene: TRBV27; j_gene: TRBJ1-6; d_gene: .; CDR3nt: TGTGCCAGCAGTTTATCTGGAGTGTCACCCCTCCACTTT; CDR3aa: CASSLSGVSPLHF